Given below is one T cell receptor (beta chain) in context. Its target is not known. This specimen comes from a study of shared clonotypes between healthy human individuals. Donors were healthy HIV-negative adults without recently reported acute infections or vaccinations. Broader study findings: Larger estimated richness was generally seen in naive subsets than in memory subsets.

Deep was the level used in running the assay. Methods used by the authors: Filtering of immunoSEQ junctional sequences could not match full-length read filtering. TCRdb keeps only in-frame clones here, not all; method: immunoSEQ multiplex PCR. V and J calls and clone size are given by that table; D and trimming were obtained from the DNA. The repertoire holds more than 2,000,000 clones, with roughly nine tenths as singletons. Germline values: CDR1 SGHVS, CDR2 FNYEAQ. The germline V and J ends were trimmed by 5 bases and 5 bases, with 14 bases remaining between them. This CDR3 region has 14 residues. The sequencing sample was made of naive CD4+ T cells sorted from blood. The subset here: CD45RA+ positively selected. This sequence originates from a man between 18 and 29 years old in good health. This chain links TRBV7-6 with TRBJ2-3, with a possible D match to TRBD2 (6 bases). The CDR3: CASSLIGTLDTQYF. For the CDR3, the DNA is TGTGCCAGCAGCCTAATAGGGACTCTAGATACGCAGTATTTT.